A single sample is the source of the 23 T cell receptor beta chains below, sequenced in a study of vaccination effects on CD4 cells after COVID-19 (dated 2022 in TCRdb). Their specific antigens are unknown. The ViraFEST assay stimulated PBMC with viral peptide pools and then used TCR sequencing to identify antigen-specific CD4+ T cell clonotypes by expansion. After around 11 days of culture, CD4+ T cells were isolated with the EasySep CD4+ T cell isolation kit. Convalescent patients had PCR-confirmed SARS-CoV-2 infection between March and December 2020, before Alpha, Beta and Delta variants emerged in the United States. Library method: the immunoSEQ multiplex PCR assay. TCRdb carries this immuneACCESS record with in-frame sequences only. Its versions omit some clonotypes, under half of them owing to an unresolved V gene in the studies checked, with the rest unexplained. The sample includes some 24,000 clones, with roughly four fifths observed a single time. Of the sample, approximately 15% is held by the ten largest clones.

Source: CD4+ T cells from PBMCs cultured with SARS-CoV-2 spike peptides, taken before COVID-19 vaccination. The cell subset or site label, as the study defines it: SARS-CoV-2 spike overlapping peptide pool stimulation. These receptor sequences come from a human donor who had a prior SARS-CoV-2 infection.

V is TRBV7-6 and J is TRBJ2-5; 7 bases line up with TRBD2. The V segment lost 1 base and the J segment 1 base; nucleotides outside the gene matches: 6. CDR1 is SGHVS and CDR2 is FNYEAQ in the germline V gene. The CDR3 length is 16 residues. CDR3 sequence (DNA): TGTGCCAGCAGCTTAGTGTGGTCTAGCGGCCAAGAGACCCAGTACTTC. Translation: CASSLVWSSGQETQYF.

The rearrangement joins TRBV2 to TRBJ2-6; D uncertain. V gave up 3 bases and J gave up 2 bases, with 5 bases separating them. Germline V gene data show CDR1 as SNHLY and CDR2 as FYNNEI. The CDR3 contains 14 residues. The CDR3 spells CASSEFPGANVLTF. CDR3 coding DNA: TGTGCCAGCAGTGAGTTTCCTGGGGCCAACGTCCTGACTTTC.

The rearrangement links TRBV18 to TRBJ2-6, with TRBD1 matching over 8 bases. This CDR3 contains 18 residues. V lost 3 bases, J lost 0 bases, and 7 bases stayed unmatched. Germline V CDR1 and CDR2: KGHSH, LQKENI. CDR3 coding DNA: TGTGCCAGCTCACCGCAGCGACAGGGGATCTCTGGGGCCAACGTCCTGACTTTC. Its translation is CASSPQRQGISGANVLTF.

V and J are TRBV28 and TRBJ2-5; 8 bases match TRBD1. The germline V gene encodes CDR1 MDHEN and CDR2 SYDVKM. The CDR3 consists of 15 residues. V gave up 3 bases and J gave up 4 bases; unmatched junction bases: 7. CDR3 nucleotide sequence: TGTGCCAGCAGTTTCCCCGGTGACAGGGGAGAGACCCAGTACTTC. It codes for CASSFPGDRGETQYF.

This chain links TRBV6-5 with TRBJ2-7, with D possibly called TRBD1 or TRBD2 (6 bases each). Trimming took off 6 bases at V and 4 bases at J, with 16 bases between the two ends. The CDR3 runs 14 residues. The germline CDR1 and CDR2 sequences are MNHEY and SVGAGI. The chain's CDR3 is CASSDTGRTYEQYF. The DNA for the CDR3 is TGTGCCAGCAGCGACACAGGGAGGACTTACGAGCAGTACTTC.

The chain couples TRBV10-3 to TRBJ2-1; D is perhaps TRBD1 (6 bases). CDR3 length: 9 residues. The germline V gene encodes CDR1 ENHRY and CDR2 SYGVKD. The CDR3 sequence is CATGIEQFF. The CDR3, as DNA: TGTGCAACAGGGATTGAGCAGTTCTTC.

The CDR3 loop is CASSLMGGRTGELFF. The CDR3 DNA follows: TGTGCCAGCAGCTTAATGGGGGGACGCACCGGGGAGCTGTTTTTT. This sequence joins TRBV7-3 and TRBJ2-2; D might be TRBD2 (6 bases). Germline-derived CDR1 and CDR2 are SGHTA and FQGTGA. Deletions cut 1 base from V and 4 bases from J, with 10 bases between. The CDR3 loop spans 15 amino acids.

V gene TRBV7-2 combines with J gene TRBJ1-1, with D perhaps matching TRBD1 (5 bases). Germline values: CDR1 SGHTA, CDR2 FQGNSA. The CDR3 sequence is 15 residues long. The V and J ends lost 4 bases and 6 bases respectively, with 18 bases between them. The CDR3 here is CASSSRGSPGSEAFF. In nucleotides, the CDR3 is TGTGCCAGCAGCTCAAGGGGATCCCCAGGCTCTGAAGCTTTCTTT.

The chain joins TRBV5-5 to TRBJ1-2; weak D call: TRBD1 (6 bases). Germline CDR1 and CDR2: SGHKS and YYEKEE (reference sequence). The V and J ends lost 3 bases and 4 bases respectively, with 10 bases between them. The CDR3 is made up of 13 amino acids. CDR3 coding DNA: TGTGCCAGCAGCTCAACAGGGTTCTATGGCTACACCTTC. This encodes CASSSTGFYGYTF.

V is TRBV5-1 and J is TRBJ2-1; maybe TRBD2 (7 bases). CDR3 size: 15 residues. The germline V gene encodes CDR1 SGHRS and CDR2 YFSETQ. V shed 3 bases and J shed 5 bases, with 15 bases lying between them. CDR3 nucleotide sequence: TGCGCCAGCAGCTGGGGGGGGGCTGAGGACAATGAGCAGTTCTTC. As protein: CASSWGGAEDNEQFF.

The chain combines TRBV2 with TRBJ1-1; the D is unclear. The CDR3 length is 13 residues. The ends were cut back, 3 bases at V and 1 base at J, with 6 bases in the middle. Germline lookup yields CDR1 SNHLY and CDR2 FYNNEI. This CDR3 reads CASSEGWNTEAFF. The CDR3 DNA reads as TGTGCCAGCAGTGAGGGGTGGAACACTGAAGCTTTCTTT.

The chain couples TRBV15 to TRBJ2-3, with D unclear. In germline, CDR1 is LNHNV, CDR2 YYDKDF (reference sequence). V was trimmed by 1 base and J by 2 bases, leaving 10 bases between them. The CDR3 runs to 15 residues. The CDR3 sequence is CATSRGGGVTDTQYF. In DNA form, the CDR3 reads TGTGCCACCAGCAGAGGAGGCGGTGTCACAGATACGCAGTATTTT.

For the CDR3, the DNA is TGTGCCAGCAGTTACCATCGGGGGGACTCCTACAATGAGCAGTTCTTC. It specifies CASSYHRGDSYNEQFF. This sequence joins TRBV6-5 and TRBJ2-1; 7 bases fit TRBD2. Per the germline V gene, CDR1 is MNHEY and CDR2 is SVGAGI. Unmatched junction bases numbered 4, after V lost 2 bases and J lost 0 bases. The CDR3 totals 16 residues.

The CDR3 DNA sequence: TGTGCCAGCAGCCAAGGGGCAGGAAGCTCCTACAATGAGCAGTTCTTC. As protein: CASSQGAGSSYNEQFF. This chain uses TRBV4-2 with TRBJ2-1; the D is unclear. There are 16 residues in the CDR3. V lost 1 base to trimming and J lost 0 bases, with 10 bases between them. Germline lookup yields CDR1 LGHNA and CDR2 YNFKEQ.

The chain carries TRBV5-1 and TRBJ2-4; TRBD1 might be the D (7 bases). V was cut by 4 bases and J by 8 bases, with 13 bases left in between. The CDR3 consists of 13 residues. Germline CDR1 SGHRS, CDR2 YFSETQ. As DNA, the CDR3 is TGCGCCAGCAGCCTGGACAGGAGGGACATTCAGTACTTC. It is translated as CASSLDRRDIQYF.

The CDR3 nucleotides are TGCAGCGTGACTGGACAGGCGGCGGAGACCCAGTACTTC. Its translation: CSVTGQAAETQYF. The chain combines TRBV29-1 with TRBJ2-5; 7 nucleotides line up with TRBD1. The length of the CDR3 is 13 residues. Germline V gene lookup returns CDR1 SQVTM and CDR2 ANQGSEA. V lost 6 bases to trimming and J lost 5 bases; unmatched junction nucleotides: 9.

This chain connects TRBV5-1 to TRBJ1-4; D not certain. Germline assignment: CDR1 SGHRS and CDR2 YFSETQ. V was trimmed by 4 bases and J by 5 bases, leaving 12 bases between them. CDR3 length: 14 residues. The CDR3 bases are TGCGCCAGCAGCCCCCTCTCTTTAAATGAAAAACTGTTTTTT. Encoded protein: CASSPLSLNEKLFF. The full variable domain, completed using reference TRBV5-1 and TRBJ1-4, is KAGVTQTPRYLIKTRGQQVTLSCSPISGHRSVSWYQQTPGQGLQFLFEYFSETQRNKGNFPGRFSGRQFSNSRSEMNVSTLELGDSALYLCASSPLSLNEKLFFGSGTQLSVL.

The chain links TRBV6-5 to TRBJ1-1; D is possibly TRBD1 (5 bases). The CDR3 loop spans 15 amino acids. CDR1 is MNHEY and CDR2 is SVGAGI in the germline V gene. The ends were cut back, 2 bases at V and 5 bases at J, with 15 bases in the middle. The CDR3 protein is CASSYGYGEGTEAFF. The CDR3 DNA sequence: TGTGCCAGCAGTTACGGTTACGGGGAGGGGACTGAAGCTTTCTTT.

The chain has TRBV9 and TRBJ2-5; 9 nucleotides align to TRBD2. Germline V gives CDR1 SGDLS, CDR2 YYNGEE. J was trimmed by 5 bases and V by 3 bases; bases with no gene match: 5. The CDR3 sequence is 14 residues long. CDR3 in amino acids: CASSASGAGETQYF. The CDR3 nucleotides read TGTGCCAGCAGCGCTAGCGGGGCGGGGGAGACCCAGTACTTC.

In DNA, the CDR3 is TGTGCCAGCAGCGCACAAATTTATGGCTACACCTTC. This encodes CASSAQIYGYTF. The J gene is TRBJ1-2, the V gene TRBV2; D gene uncertain. The V end lost 6 bases, the J end lost 5 bases, and 10 bases lay between the germline ends. Germline V CDR1 and CDR2: SNHLY, FYNNEI. The CDR3 runs to 12 residues.

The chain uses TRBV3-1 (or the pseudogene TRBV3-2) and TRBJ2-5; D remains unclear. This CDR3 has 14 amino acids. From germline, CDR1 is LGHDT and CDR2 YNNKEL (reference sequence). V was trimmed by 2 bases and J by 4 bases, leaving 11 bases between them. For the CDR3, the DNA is TGTGCCAGCAGCCAATTTATAGGTGGAGAGACCCAGTACTTC. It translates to CASSQFIGGETQYF.

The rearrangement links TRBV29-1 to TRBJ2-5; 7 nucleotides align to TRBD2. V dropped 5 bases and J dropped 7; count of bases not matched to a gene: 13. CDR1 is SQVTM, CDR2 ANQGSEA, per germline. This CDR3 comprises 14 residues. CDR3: CSVRPGTTEGTQYF. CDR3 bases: TGCAGCGTTCGCCCCGGGACTACCGAAGGGACCCAGTACTTC. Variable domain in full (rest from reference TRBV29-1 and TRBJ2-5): SAVISQKPSRDICQRGTSLTIQCQVDSQVTMMFWYRQQPGQSLTLIATANQGSEATYESGFVIDKFPISRPNLTFSTLTVSNMSPEDSSIYLCSVRPGTTEGTQYFGPGTRLLVL.

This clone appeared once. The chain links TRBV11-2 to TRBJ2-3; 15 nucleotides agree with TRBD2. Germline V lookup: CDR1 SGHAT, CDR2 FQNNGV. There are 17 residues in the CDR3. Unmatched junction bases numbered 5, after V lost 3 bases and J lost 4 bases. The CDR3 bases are TGTGCCAGCAGCTTCGGACTAGCGGGGGGGCGCGCAGATACGCAGTATTTT. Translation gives CASSFGLAGGRADTQYF.